Listed here are 10 T cell receptor beta chains from one sample, sequenced in a study of beta chain features in type 1 diabetes. Expressed TCRB transcripts got sequenced, as all isolated RNA was reverse transcribed. The assay was immunoSEQ multiplex PCR, and TCRdb's table has in-frame clones only and misses some. The repertoire holds 250,000 to 350,000 clones, with about 15% as singletons. The specimen sequenced was central memory CD4+ T cells from blood. These receptors came from a man younger than 45 in good health.

Only a few counts were recorded for this clone. This chain uses TRBV5-1 with TRBJ2-4; 9 bases agree with TRBD1. Germline V gene sequence: CDR1 SGHRS, CDR2 YFSETQ. The CDR3 is 15 amino acids. Unmatched junction bases numbered 4, after V lost 5 bases and J lost 1 base. CDR3 sequence reads: CASSTGGSAKNIQYF. The CDR3 DNA reads as TGCGCCAGCAGTACAGGGGGCTCGGCCAAAAACATTCAGTACTTC.

The chain recombines TRBV19 with TRBJ1-1; the D is unclear. Trimming stripped 5 bases from V and 7 bases from J, with 11 bases between. The CDR3 is 12 residues long. Germline assignment: CDR1 LNHDA and CDR2 SQIVND (reference sequence). CDR3 sequence (DNA): TGTGCCAGTAGTGGCTCCTACGGTGAAGCTTTCTTT. This codes for CASSGSYGEAFF.

This clone appeared a few times. V usage is TRBV2 and J usage is TRBJ1-1; D is undetermined. The V gene lost 6 bases and the J gene lost 0 bases, with 8 bases spanning the gap. There are 13 residues in the CDR3. Germline V CDR1 and CDR2: SNHLY, FYNNEI. In nucleotides, the CDR3 is TGTGCCAGCAGGTTATTTATGAACACTGAAGCTTTCTTT. It yields the protein CASRLFMNTEAFF.

The chain joins TRBV19 to TRBJ2-4, with D perhaps TRBD2 (5 bases). Germline V gives CDR1 LNHDA, CDR2 SQIVND (reference sequence). The germline V and J ends were trimmed by 5 bases and 5 bases, with 19 bases remaining between them. The CDR3 is 16 amino acids. The CDR3 DNA follows: TGTGCCAGTAGTTTTCGGGGTAGCCAGAGCGAAAACATTCAGTACTTC. Encoded protein: CASSFRGSQSENIQYF.

The sample holds a few counts of this clone. The rearrangement uses TRBV4-2 and TRBJ2-5; 13 positions match TRBD2. The CDR3 is 19 residues long. From germline, CDR1 is LGHNA and CDR2 YNFKEQ. V gave up 4 bases and J gave up 5 bases; unmatched junction bases: 16. As DNA, the CDR3 is TGTGCCAGCAGCCCTCACGGACTAGCGGGAGAATTAGGATACGAGACCCAGTACTTC. Translated, it gives CASSPHGLAGELGYETQYF.

The CDR3 DNA reads as TGTGCCAGCAGAACCGGGACAGGTCCCAACCAGCCCCAGCATTTT. Its protein product is CASRTGTGPNQPQHF. The V call is TRBV2, the J call TRBJ1-5; the match to TRBD1 covers 8 bases. After removal of 6 bases from V and 7 bases from J, the junction contained 11 bases not matched to a gene. CDR1 and CDR2 from the germline V gene are SNHLY and FYNNEI. CDR3 size: 15 residues.

The chain is built from TRBV19 and TRBJ2-1; perhaps TRBD2 as D (5 bases). The CDR3 loop spans 13 amino acids. Trimming stripped 4 bases from V and 5 bases from J, with 9 bases between. Germline V gives CDR1 LNHDA, CDR2 SQIVND (reference sequence). The CDR3 loop is CASSRVRDNEQFF. CDR3 nucleotides: TGTGCCAGTAGTAGGGTGAGGGACAATGAGCAGTTCTTC.

The sample holds a few counts of this clone. The gene calls are TRBV11-3 and TRBJ2-1; TRBD2 agrees at 8 bases. The CDR3 loop spans 13 amino acids. Per the germline V gene, CDR1 is SGHNT and CDR2 is YENEEA. V gave up 0 bases and J gave up 15 bases; unmatched junction bases: 7. Here the CDR3 reads CASSLEERESPFF. The CDR3 region has the DNA TGTGCCAGCAGCTTAGAGGAGCGGGAGTCGCCGTTCTTC.

The rearrangement uses TRBV2 and TRBJ1-1; the D gene is possibly TRBD1 (6 bases). V dropped 1 base and J dropped 3 bases, with 9 bases sitting between them. The germline CDR1 and CDR2 sequences are SNHLY and FYNNEI. The CDR3 covers 14 residues. This CDR3 is CASSEVGGYTEAFF. CDR3 DNA sequence: TGTGCCAGCAGTGAAGTAGGGGGATACACTGAAGCTTTCTTT.

This clone was counted only a few times. This chain connects TRBV6-5 to TRBJ2-1, with 11 positions matching TRBD2. The CDR3 runs 16 residues. V gave up 2 bases and J gave up 9 bases; unmatched junction bases: 9. CDR1 MNHEY and CDR2 SVGAGI come from the germline V gene. CDR3 bases: TGTGCCAGCAGTTACCTAAGACTAGCGGGATCCGGTGAGCAGTTCTTC. It yields the protein CASSYLRLAGSGEQFF.